Below are 12 T cell receptor beta chains sequenced from a single sample in a study of OX40 agonist ivuxolimab in advanced cancers. Data came from immunoSEQ multiplex PCR; TCRdb stores just in-frame clones and leaves some out. The sample yields around 74,000 clones, about nine tenths seen once. The source was CD4+ or CD8+ T cells sorted from blood, collected in a trial of the OX40 agonist ivuxolimab. Source of these receptors: an adult with an advanced solid tumor such as melanoma, head and neck, liver or kidney cancer.

The chain uses TRBV7-8 and TRBJ2-7; 9 bases are shared with TRBD1. The CDR3 is made up of 14 amino acids. The ends lost 5 bases at V and 2 bases at J; junction bases unmatched: 4. Germline assignment: CDR1 SGHVS and CDR2 FQNEAQ. This chain's CDR3 is CASSTTGGTYEQYF. CDR3 coding DNA: TGTGCCAGCAGCACGACAGGGGGAACCTACGAGCAGTACTTC.

The chain uses TRBV27 and TRBJ2-7; 8 bases are shared with TRBD1. This CDR3 region has 17 residues. V shed 6 bases and J 0 bases; nucleotides not matched to a gene: 13. Germline V CDR1 and CDR2: MNHEY, SMNVEV (reference sequence). The CDR3 DNA reads as TGTGCCAGCAGGAACCGTCCCGGGGGACAGGTCTCCTACGAGCAGTACTTC. This codes for CASRNRPGGQVSYEQYF.

The CDR3 loop reads CASSYSAEQGYTF. The CDR3 DNA follows: TGTGCCAGCAGTTACTCGGCCGAACAGGGCTACACCTTC. The chain has TRBV6-5 and TRBJ1-2; D not resolved. The germline V and J ends were trimmed by 0 bases and 8 bases, with 10 bases remaining between them. The CDR3 sequence is 13 residues long. Germline V gene data show CDR1 as MNHEY and CDR2 as SVGAGI.

J is TRBJ2-7 and V is TRBV11-2, with D possibly TRBD1 on 6 matching bases. The CDR3 loop spans 15 amino acids. Trimming shortened V by 5 bases and J by 1 base, and 15 bases separated the two germline ends. Germline V CDR1 and CDR2: SGHAT, FQNNGV. The CDR3 bases are TGTGCCAGCAGCCTCTCCCAGGGGATTTCCTACGAGCAGTACTTC. Its translation is CASSLSQGISYEQYF.

V usage is TRBV28 and J usage is TRBJ2-1; TRBD2 is a possible D gene (5 bases). Germline CDR1 reads MDHEN; CDR2 reads SYDVKM. The CDR3 consists of 15 residues. V lost 3 bases, J lost 3 bases, and 12 bases lay in between. The CDR3 coding sequence is TGTGCCAGCAGTTTTGACGGGATTATCTACAATGAGCAGTTCTTC. This codes for CASSFDGIIYNEQFF.

The rearrangement uses TRBV10-3 and TRBJ2-6; no reliable D call. Germline assignment: CDR1 ENHRY and CDR2 SYGVKD. V lost 8 bases and J 1 base, leaving 6 bases between the germline ends. This CDR3 spans 13 amino acids. DNA for the CDR3: TGTGCCATCGGGCCTTCTGGGGCCAACGTCCTGACTTTC. Translated, it gives CAIGPSGANVLTF.

The chain combines TRBV11-3 with TRBJ2-3, with TRBD2 matching over 8 bases. Germline-derived CDR1 and CDR2 are SGHNT and YENEEA. V lost 5 bases, J lost 5 bases, and 9 bases stayed unmatched. This CDR3 region has 15 residues. The CDR3 is CASSPSGSRLDTQYF. The CDR3 DNA reads TGTGCCAGCAGCCCGAGCGGGAGTCGTTTAGATACGCAGTATTTT. Complete variable domain (other parts from reference TRBV11-3 and TRBJ2-3): EAGVVQSPRYKIIEKKQPVAFWCNPISGHNTLYWYLQNLGQGPELLIRYENEEAVDDSQLPKDRFSAERLKGVDSTLKIQPAELGDSAVYLCASSPSGSRLDTQYFGPGTRLTVL.

The J gene is TRBJ2-1, the V gene TRBV28, with 10 bases that match TRBD2. The CDR3 sequence is 13 residues long. Germline trimming cut 9 bases from V and 9 bases from J; bases unmatched to any gene: 8. CDR1 and CDR2 (germline): MDHEN, SYDVKM. CDR3 protein: CASLAGAGGEQFF. DNA for the CDR3: TGTGCCAGTCTAGCGGGAGCAGGCGGTGAGCAGTTCTTC.

This clone was found once. CDR3 coding DNA: TGCAGCGTGTCTTCGGGAGGGCCGTACGAGCAGTACTTC. Translated: CSVSSGGPYEQYF. The chain carries TRBV29-1 and TRBJ2-7; 8 bases align to TRBD2. The length of the CDR3 is 13 residues. Germline lookup yields CDR1 SQVTM and CDR2 ANQGSEA. After removal of 6 bases from V and 4 bases from J, the junction contained 8 bases not matched to a gene.

The J gene is TRBJ1-4, the V gene TRBV9; perhaps TRBD1 as D (5 bases). Germline V gives CDR1 SGDLS, CDR2 YYNGEE. This CDR3 has 15 residues. V was shortened by 1 base and J by 6 bases, with 13 bases between the two germline ends. As DNA, the CDR3 is TGTGCCAGCAGCGTAACGGCAGGGAGATATGAAAAACTGTTTTTT. The encoded protein is CASSVTAGRYEKLFF.

The V gene is TRBV7-2, the J gene TRBJ1-5; the D is unclear. Germline V CDR1 and CDR2: SGHTA, FQGNSA. The V gene lost 5 bases and the J gene lost 7 bases, with 12 bases spanning the gap. The CDR3 has 13 residues. The CDR3 reads CASSPNIGQPQHF. In nucleotides, the CDR3 is TGTGCCAGCAGCCCCAATATTGGCCAGCCCCAGCATTTT. Full variable domain (missing parts from reference TRBV7-2 and TRBJ1-5): GAGVSQSPSNKVTEKGKDVELRCDPISGHTALYWYRQSLGQGLEFLIYFQGNSAPDKSGLPSDRFSAERTGGSVSTLTIQRTQQEDSAVYLCASSPNIGQPQHFGDGTRLSIL.

The chain is built from TRBV2 and TRBJ2-1, with D maybe TRBD1 (6 bases). Germline V gene data show CDR1 as SNHLY and CDR2 as FYNNEI. CDR3 size: 15 residues. V lost 6 bases, J lost 0 bases, and 12 bases lay in between. The CDR3 loop reads CASRGAEHSYNEQFF. DNA of the CDR3: TGTGCCAGCAGGGGGGCAGAACACTCCTACAATGAGCAGTTCTTC.